Included here is one T cell receptor beta chain sequence, with context. Its antigen is not known. A much larger clone sits a single nucleotide away, making a read error possible. This entry belongs to a study of T-cell reconstitution after alpha-beta-depleted transplantation in children. The study, taken as a whole, reports: Hyperexpanded clones declined; after one year, newly produced T cells mostly supplied diversity. Expanded clones from the graft, numbering several hundred, reportedly supplied alpha-beta T cells about two months after transplant. Surviving recipient cells, namely T cells and thymic progenitors, were the source of high day-60 TCRbeta diversity in some patients.

The CDR3 spans 13 residues. The germline V gene has CDR1 SQVTM and CDR2 ANQGSEA. The library targeted TCRbeta and was prepared with unique molecular identifiers. TCRdb fed the PCR reads into MiXCR, producing one record per CDR3 protein. Of 700,000 to 950,000 distinct CDR3 sequences in the sample, 16% were seen once. Source: PBMCs, mostly from graft donor cells, taken 360 days after TCRalphabeta/CD19-depleted stem cell transplant. This receptor was obtained from a male patient under 18 who had a stem cell transplant for acute lymphoblastic leukemia, so the T cells may come from the graft donor. The rearrangement links TRBV29-1 to TRBJ2-2, with D tentatively TRBD2 (5 bases). The CDR3: CSVEKPNTGELYF. The CDR3 bases are TGCAGCGTTGAGAAGCCGAACACCGGGGAGCTGTATTTT.